Listed here is a single T cell receptor beta chain. The hyperthyroidism patients had a new diagnosis of under 2 months' duration and were aged 18 to 65. As the starting material, roughly 10 ml of fresh peripheral blood yielded the PBMCs. The CDR3 is made up of 13 amino acids. Trimming shortened V by 6 bases and J by 7 bases, and 16 bases separated the two germline ends. The data were obtained in a study of Graves' ophthalmopathy and Graves' hyperthyroidism. Study-level information: At the time of initial diagnosis and before any treatment, peripheral blood was collected.

Amplified material comprised TCR beta CDR3 regions derived from RNA transcripts. Second-round multiplex PCR came after first-round RT-PCR with HTBI primers. TCRdb passed the multiplex PCR reads through MiXCR, listing each CDR3 protein once. Of hundreds of thousands of distinct CDR3 sequences in the sample, 21% were seen once. The specimen was peripheral blood. The TCR was taken from a woman aged 18-30 years with stable Graves' hyperthyroidism. V gene TRBV12-3 or TRBV12-4 combines with J gene TRBJ2-7; unclear D gene. CDR3 coding DNA: TGTGCCAGCAGCCTAGGACGGTTGCATGAGCAGTACTTC. Amino acid sequence: CASSLGRLHEQYF.